This entry lists 19 T cell receptor beta chains sequenced from one sample in a study of blood T cell repertoires in COVID-19. TCRdb's copy holds only in-frame clones and misses some; the assay was immunoSEQ multiplex PCR. Here the sample spans about 98,000 clones, about 80% being singletons. What was sequenced was peripheral blood. Source of these receptors: an older man with acute or convalescent COVID-19.

The V gene is TRBV30, the J gene TRBJ1-5, with no clear D. The CDR3 has 16 amino acids. V was trimmed by 2 bases and J by 4 bases, leaving 18 bases between them. CDR1 is GTSNPN, CDR2 SVGIG, per germline (reference sequence). CDR3 protein: CAWSPLVGRANQPQHF. The CDR3 bases are TGTGCCTGGAGTCCACTCGTTGGGCGGGCAAATCAGCCCCAGCATTTT. Complete variable domain (other parts from reference TRBV30 and TRBJ1-5): SQTIHQWPATLVQPVGSPLSLECTVEGTSNPNLYWYRQAAGRGLQLLFYSVGIGQISSEVPQNLSASRPQDRQFILSSKKLLLSDSGFYLCAWSPLVGRANQPQHFGDGTRLSIL.

The rearrangement joins TRBV5-1 to TRBJ2-7, with 7 bases that match TRBD1. Losses at the gene ends were 0 bases for V and 2 bases for J; bases not matched to a gene: 5. Germline assignment: CDR1 SGHRS and CDR2 YFSETQ. CDR3 length: 15 amino acids. The CDR3 sequence: CASSLGDRDTYEQYF. The CDR3 nucleotides are TGCGCCAGCAGCTTGGGAGACAGGGACACCTACGAGCAGTACTTC.

The J gene is TRBJ2-7, the V gene TRBV7-9; 8 bases are a match to TRBD2. After removal of 3 bases from V and 0 bases from J, the junction contained 7 bases not matched to a gene. In germline, CDR1 is SEHNR, CDR2 FQNEAQ (reference sequence). The CDR3 is made up of 16 amino acids. CDR3 DNA sequence: TGTGCCAGCAGCTTGTCTAGCGGGTTGAGCTCCTACGAGCAGTACTTC. Translation gives CASSLSSGLSSYEQYF.

The chain is built from TRBV10-3 and TRBJ2-7, with TRBD2 matching over 8 bases. V shed 8 bases and J 1 base; nucleotides not matched to a gene: 4. Germline V CDR1 and CDR2: ENHRY, SYGVKD. There are 13 residues in the CDR3. This chain's CDR3 is CAIGLADSYEQYF. DNA for the CDR3: TGTGCCATCGGACTAGCTGATTCCTACGAGCAGTACTTC.

The V call is TRBV18, the J call TRBJ1-1, with D possibly TRBD1 on 5 matching bases. CDR3 length: 15 residues. V gave up 2 bases and J gave up 4 bases, with 14 bases separating them. Germline V CDR1 and CDR2: KGHSH, LQKENI. CDR3 in DNA: TGTGCCAGCTCACCAGGCAGGGTGTCGGGCACTGAAGCTTTCTTT. Amino acid sequence: CASSPGRVSGTEAFF.

This clone is a singleton in its sample. The chain has TRBV11-2 and TRBJ2-3; 8 bases align to TRBD1. From germline, CDR1 is SGHAT and CDR2 FQNNGV. The trim removed 0 bases at V and 4 bases at J, leaving 9 bases unmatched. This CDR3 has 17 amino acids. The CDR3 coding sequence is TGTGCCAGCAGCTTAGAACAGGACAGGGCGTATGCAGATACGCAGTATTTT. Translation gives CASSLEQDRAYADTQYF.

The CDR3 loop is CASNPLGGKETQYF. The CDR3 bases are TGTGCCAGCAACCCTCTAGGGGGAAAAGAGACCCAGTACTTC. The chain carries TRBV11-2 and TRBJ2-5, with D perhaps matching TRBD1 (6 bases). The CDR3 sequence is 14 residues long. The germline gives CDR1 SGHAT, CDR2 FQNNGV. Trimming cost V 7 bases and J 3 bases, with 15 bases left between them.

The V and J genes are TRBV9 and TRBJ1-4; the D gene is possibly TRBD1 (6 bases). V lost 3 bases to trimming and J lost 3 bases, with 12 bases between them. The CDR3 has 15 residues. CDR1 and CDR2 from the germline V gene are SGDLS and YYNGEE. The CDR3 region is CASSAAGASNEKLFF. In DNA form, the CDR3 reads TGTGCCAGCAGCGCCGCAGGGGCCTCTAATGAAAAACTGTTTTTT.

The genes are TRBV28 and TRBJ2-7, with 10 positions matching TRBD2. Per the germline V gene, CDR1 is MDHEN and CDR2 is SYDVKM. The trim removed 7 bases at V and 3 bases at J, leaving 15 bases unmatched. There are 17 residues in the CDR3. In DNA, the CDR3 is TGTGCCAGCACCGGGGGGGAAGCTAGCGGGAGTTACTACGAGCAGTACTTC. Its protein is CASTGGEASGSYYEQYF.

The chain combines TRBV5-4 with TRBJ1-1; 7 bases are shared with TRBD1. Unmatched junction bases numbered 5, after V lost 5 bases and J lost 1 base. The CDR3 is 14 residues long. CDR1 and CDR2 (germline): SGHNT, YYREEE (reference sequence). The CDR3 nucleotides read TGTGCCAGCAGTAGGGGGCTAGGGAACACTGAAGCTTTCTTT. The encoded protein is CASSRGLGNTEAFF.

The gene calls are TRBV29-1 and TRBJ2-1; D perhaps matches TRBD1 (7 bases). The germline CDR1 and CDR2 sequences are SQVTM and ANQGSEA. The CDR3 spans 13 residues. CDR3 DNA sequence: TGCAGTGGAGGGGGCCGTTTCTACAATGAGCAGTTCTTC. It translates to CSGGGRFYNEQFF.

V is TRBV7-2 and J is TRBJ1-2; 7 nucleotides agree with TRBD1. Trimming removed 7 bases from V and 7 bases from J; junction bases left unmatched: 21. In germline, CDR1 is SGHTA, CDR2 FQGNSA. This CDR3 spans 17 amino acids. The CDR3 coding sequence is TGTGCCAGCACCCATACCCAAACACAGGGGTGGATCGGTGGCTACACCTTC. Its translation: CASTHTQTQGWIGGYTF.

The chain is built from TRBV4-2 and TRBJ2-7, with TRBD2 matching 12 bases. Germline CDR1 reads LGHNA; CDR2 reads YNFKEQ. Trimming removed 3 bases from V and 6 bases from J; junction bases left unmatched: 6. This CDR3 contains 15 residues. DNA of the CDR3: TGTGCCAGCAGCCAGCTCCCGGGACTAGCGGGCGAGCAGTACTTC. Its translation is CASSQLPGLAGEQYF.

The gene calls are TRBV2 and TRBJ1-2; D is ambiguous. The CDR3 has 13 residues. The V end was cut by 10 bases, the J end by 2 bases, with 14 bases between. CDR1 and CDR2 (germline): SNHLY, FYNNEI. The CDR3 DNA reads TGTGCCACTAGCCCCCCGGAAAACTATGGCTACACCTTC. Its protein is CATSPPENYGYTF.

A remark on this clone: Other nucleotide sequences from this sample produce the same CDR3. The V gene is TRBV6-5, the J gene TRBJ2-3, with a tentative D call TRBD2 (6 bases). The V and J ends lost 9 bases and 0 bases respectively, with 16 bases between them. This CDR3 contains 15 residues. The germline V gene has CDR1 MNHEY and CDR2 SVGAGI. The CDR3 DNA reads TGTGCCAGTAGTACTCTAGCGCCTAGCACAGATACGCAGTATTTT. Residues: CASSTLAPSTDTQYF.

The rearrangement joins TRBV4-1 to TRBJ2-7; D may be TRBD2 (6 bases). Germline-derived CDR1 and CDR2 are MGHRA and YSYEKL. The CDR3 runs to 18 residues. V lost 1 base and J 0 bases, leaving 19 bases between the germline ends. The CDR3: CASSQVAPLAQSSYEQYF. For the CDR3, the DNA is TGCGCCAGCAGCCAAGTTGCCCCTCTAGCGCAGAGCTCCTACGAGCAGTACTTC.

The gene calls are TRBV7-2 and TRBJ1-3; TRBD1 might be the D (6 bases). Germline-derived CDR1 and CDR2 are SGHTA and FQGNSA. The V and J ends lost 2 bases and 0 bases respectively, with 11 bases between them. This CDR3 contains 16 residues. The CDR3 region has the DNA TGTGCCAGCAGCTTATTGGGACATTCCTCTGGAAACACCATATATTTT. As protein: CASSLLGHSSGNTIYF.

The chain carries TRBV5-4 and TRBJ1-2; D remains ambiguous. This CDR3 has 13 residues. Trimming took 0 bases from V and 1 from J, leaving 4 bases between them. Germline-derived CDR1 and CDR2 are SGHNT and YYREEE (reference sequence). The CDR3: CASSLAGNYGYTF. As DNA, the CDR3 is TGTGCCAGCAGCTTGGCGGGTAACTATGGCTACACCTTC.

The chain joins TRBV5-1 to TRBJ2-5, with D possibly matching TRBD2 (5 bases). This CDR3 is 14 amino acids long. The V end lost 4 bases, the J end lost 5 bases, and 15 bases lay between the germline ends. The germline gives CDR1 SGHRS, CDR2 YFSETQ. CDR3 sequence reads: CASSPLAPSETQYF. CDR3 nucleotide sequence: TGCGCCAGCAGCCCCCTAGCACCCAGCGAGACCCAGTACTTC.